The 3 T cell receptor beta chains in this list originate from one sample, sequenced in a study of beta chain features in type 1 diabetes. The sequenced template was cDNA made from the entire isolated RNA. Assay: immunoSEQ multiplex PCR; the TCRdb copy retains only in-frame clones and omits some. The sample contains around 450,000 clones, about 10% of which appear only once. The sample comprised naive CD4+ T cells from blood. The receptor set was obtained from a young woman in good health.

The genes are TRBV7-3 and TRBJ2-3, with D possibly matching TRBD1 (6 bases). Germline V gene data show CDR1 as SGHTA and CDR2 as FQGTGA. Trimming removed 2 bases from V and 2 bases from J, with 11 bases in between. This CDR3 region has 15 residues. CDR3 coding DNA: TGTGCCAGCAGCTTAGGCAGGGGCCCCACAGATACGCAGTATTTT. It specifies CASSLGRGPTDTQYF.

This chain connects TRBV29-1 to TRBJ2-7; no clear D gene. Germline CDR1 and CDR2: SQVTM and ANQGSEA. The CDR3 runs 13 residues. V gave up 2 bases and J gave up 4 bases, with 12 bases separating them. In nucleotides, the CDR3 is TGCAGCGTTGAAAAGCAGGTGGGTTACGAGCAGTACGTC. Translated: CSVEKQVGYEQYV.

This clone occurred many times. The chain has TRBV13 and TRBJ2-5; D possibly corresponds to TRBD1 (5 bases). Germline V CDR1 and CDR2: PRHDT, FYEKMQ (reference sequence). The ends were cut back, 10 bases at V and 4 bases at J, with 10 bases in the middle. The CDR3 loop spans 11 amino acids. The CDR3 sequence: CATRAGETQYF. The CDR3, as DNA: TGTGCCACCAGGGCAGGAGAGACCCAGTACTTC.